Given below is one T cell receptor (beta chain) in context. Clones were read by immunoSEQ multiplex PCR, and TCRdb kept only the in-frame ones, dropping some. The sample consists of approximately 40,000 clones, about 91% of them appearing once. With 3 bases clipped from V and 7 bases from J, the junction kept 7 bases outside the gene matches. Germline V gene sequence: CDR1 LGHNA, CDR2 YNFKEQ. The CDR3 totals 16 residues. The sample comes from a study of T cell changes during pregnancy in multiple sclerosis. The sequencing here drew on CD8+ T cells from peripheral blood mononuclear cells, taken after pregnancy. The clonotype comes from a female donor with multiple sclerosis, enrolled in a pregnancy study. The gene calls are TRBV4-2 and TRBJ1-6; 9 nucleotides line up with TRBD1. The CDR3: CASSQGGQGVNSPLHF. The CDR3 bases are TGTGCCAGCAGCCAGGGGGGACAGGGCGTAAATTCACCCCTCCACTTT.